The clone carrying this T cell receptor (beta chain) was seen more than once but under ten times. V shed 4 bases and J shed 0 bases, with 5 bases lying between them. The CDR3 has 12 amino acids. Germline V gene sequence: CDR1 DFQATT, CDR2 SNEGSKA (reference sequence). These data belong to a study of blood T cells in healthy people across ages. For the second PCR, which ran for roughly 7 to 11 cycles, a sample-barcoded 5' primer and a J-beta primer mix were used. TCRdb redid the calling of the 5' RACE reads with MiXCR, one entry per CDR3 protein. Among fewer than 800,000 distinct CDR3 sequences listed, roughly 50% were seen once.

The chain couples TRBV20-1 to TRBJ2-3; no clear D gene. This TCR derives from a woman aged 55-75 years in good health. Specimen: blood. The CDR3, as DNA: TGCAGTGCTACACCAAGCACAGATACGCAGTATTTT. Translation: CSATPSTDTQYF.